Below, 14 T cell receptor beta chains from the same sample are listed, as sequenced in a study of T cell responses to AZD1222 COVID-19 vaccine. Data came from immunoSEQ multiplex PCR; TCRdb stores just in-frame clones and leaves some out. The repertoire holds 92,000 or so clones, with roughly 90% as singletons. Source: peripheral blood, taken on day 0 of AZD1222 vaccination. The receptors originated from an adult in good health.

This CDR3 is CASRDSSGNTIYF. The DNA of the CDR3 is TGTGCCAGCCGGGACAGTTCTGGAAACACCATATATTTT. The V and J genes are TRBV28 and TRBJ1-3, with 7 bases matching TRBD1. Trimming removed 8 bases from V and 1 base from J; junction bases left unmatched: 2. The CDR3 covers 13 residues. Germline V gives CDR1 MDHEN, CDR2 SYDVKM. The whole variable domain, filled in from reference TRBV28 and TRBJ1-3, reads DVKVTQSSRYLVKRTGEKVFLECVQDMDHENMFWYRQDPGLGLRLIYFSYDVKMKEKGDIPEGYSVSREKKERFSLILESASTNQTSMYLCASRDSSGNTIYFGEGSWLTVV.

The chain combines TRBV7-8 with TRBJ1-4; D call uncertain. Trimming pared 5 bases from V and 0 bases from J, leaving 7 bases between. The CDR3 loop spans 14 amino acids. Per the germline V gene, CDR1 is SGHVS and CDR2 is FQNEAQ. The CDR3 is CASSAYATNEKLFF. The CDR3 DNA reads TGTGCCAGCAGCGCATACGCAACTAATGAAAAACTGTTTTTT.

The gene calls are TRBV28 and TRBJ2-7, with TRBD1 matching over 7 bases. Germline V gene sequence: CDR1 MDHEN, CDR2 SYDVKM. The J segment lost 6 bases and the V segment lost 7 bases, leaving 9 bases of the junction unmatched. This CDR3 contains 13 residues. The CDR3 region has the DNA TGTGCCAGCAAGGGGACAGTTATTCTCGAGCAGTACTTC. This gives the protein CASKGTVILEQYF.

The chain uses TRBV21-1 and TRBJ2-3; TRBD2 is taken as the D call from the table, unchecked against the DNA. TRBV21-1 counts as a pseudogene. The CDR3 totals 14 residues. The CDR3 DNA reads TGTGCCAGCAGCCCCTCTCTTCTAGCAGATACGCAGTATTTT. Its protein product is CASSPSLLADTQYF.

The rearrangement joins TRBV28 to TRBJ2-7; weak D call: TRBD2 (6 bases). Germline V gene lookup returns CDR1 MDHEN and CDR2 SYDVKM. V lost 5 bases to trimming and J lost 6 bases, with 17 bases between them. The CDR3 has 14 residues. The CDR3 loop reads CASSADYRVSEQYF. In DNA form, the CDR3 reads TGTGCCAGCAGTGCGGACTACCGGGTTTCCGAGCAGTACTTC.

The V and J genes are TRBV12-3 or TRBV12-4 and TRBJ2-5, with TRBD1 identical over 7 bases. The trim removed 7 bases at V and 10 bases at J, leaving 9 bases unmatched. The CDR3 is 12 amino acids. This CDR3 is CASTTDRDDQYF. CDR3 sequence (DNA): TGTGCCAGCACCACCGACAGGGATGACCAGTACTTC.

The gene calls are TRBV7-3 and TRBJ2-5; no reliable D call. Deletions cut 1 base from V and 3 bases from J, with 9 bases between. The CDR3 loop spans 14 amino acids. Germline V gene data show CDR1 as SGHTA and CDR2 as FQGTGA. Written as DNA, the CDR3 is TGTGCCAGCAGCTTAAACTCAGGAAAAGAGACCCAGTACTTC. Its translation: CASSLNSGKETQYF.

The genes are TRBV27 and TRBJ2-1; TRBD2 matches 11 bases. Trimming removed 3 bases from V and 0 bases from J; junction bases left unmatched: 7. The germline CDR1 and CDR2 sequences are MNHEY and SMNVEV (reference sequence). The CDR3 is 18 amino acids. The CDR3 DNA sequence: TGTGCCAGCAGTTTGATAGCGGGAGGGCCCCCCTCCTACAATGAGCAGTTCTTC. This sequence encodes CASSLIAGGPPSYNEQFF.

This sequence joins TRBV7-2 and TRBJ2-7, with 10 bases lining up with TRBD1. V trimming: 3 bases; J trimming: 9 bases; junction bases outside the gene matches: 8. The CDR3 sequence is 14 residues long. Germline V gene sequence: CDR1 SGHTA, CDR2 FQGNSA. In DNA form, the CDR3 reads TGTGCCAGCAGCTTCGGACAGGGGGGAGAGGCGCAGTACTTC. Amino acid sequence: CASSFGQGGEAQYF.

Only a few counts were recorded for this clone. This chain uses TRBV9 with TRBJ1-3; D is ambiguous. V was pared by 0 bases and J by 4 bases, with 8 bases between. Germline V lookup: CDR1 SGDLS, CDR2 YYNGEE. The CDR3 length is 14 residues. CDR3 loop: CASSVVPAGNTIYF. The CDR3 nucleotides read TGTGCCAGCAGCGTAGTGCCGGCCGGAAACACCATATATTTT.

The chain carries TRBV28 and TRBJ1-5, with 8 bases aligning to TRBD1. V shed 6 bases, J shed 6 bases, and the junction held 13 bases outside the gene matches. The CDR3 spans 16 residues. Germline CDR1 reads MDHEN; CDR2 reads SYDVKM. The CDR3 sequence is CASSSPQGAVAQPQHF. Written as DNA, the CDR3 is TGTGCCAGCAGCTCCCCTCAGGGGGCGGTTGCTCAGCCCCAGCATTTT. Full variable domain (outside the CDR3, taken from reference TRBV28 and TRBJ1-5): DVKVTQSSRYLVKRTGEKVFLECVQDMDHENMFWYRQDPGLGLRLIYFSYDVKMKEKGDIPEGYSVSREKKERFSLILESASTNQTSMYLCASSSPQGAVAQPQHFGDGTRLSIL.

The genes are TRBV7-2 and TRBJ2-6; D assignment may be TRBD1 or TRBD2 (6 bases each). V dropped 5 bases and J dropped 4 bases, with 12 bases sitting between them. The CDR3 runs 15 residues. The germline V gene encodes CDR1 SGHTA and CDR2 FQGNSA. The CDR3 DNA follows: TGTGCCAGCAGCCCAACGGGGGCGGGGGCCAACGTCCTGACTTTC. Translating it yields CASSPTGAGANVLTF.

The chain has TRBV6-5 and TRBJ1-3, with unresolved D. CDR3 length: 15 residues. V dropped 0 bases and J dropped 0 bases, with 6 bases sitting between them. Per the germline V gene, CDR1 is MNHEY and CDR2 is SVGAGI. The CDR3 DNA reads TGTGCCAGCAGTTACTCGGGCAGCTCTGGAAACACCATATATTTT. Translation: CASSYSGSSGNTIYF.

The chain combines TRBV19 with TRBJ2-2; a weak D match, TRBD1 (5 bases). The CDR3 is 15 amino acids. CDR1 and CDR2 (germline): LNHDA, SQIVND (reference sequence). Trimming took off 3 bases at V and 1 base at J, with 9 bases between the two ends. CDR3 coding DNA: TGTGCCAGTAGTATCATCGGACAGAACACCGGGGAGCTGTTTTTT. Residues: CASSIIGQNTGELFF.